This T cell receptor beta chain derives from a study of immune aging and cytomegalovirus after organ transplant (dated by TCRdb to about 2021). For the wider study: Three-drug immunosuppression with prednisone, tacrolimus, and mycophenolate was given to all transplant recipients.

Trimming costs V 6 bases and J 7 bases, and their ends lie 15 bases apart. Its CDR3 holds 13 amino acids, cysteine through phenylalanine. The entry retains the CDR3 DNA only, 39 bases that are in frame from base 1. By how much of the sample it makes up, this clonotype is medium-sized (0.01 to 0.1%). Its antigen target is currently unknown. Within one base of it there is no much larger clone, and no base qualities were kept. The library came from single-cell sequencing. Sequencing used an Illumina NovaSeq 6000. The BD Rhapsody Targeted mRNA and AbSeq Reagent Kit, in a microwell format, was used for cell capture and library preparation. Libraries were prepared to cover TCR, sample tags, AbSeq, and targeted mRNA from the Human T-Cell Expression Panel plus custom TOX and TOX2 primers. Libraries were sequenced on an Illumina NovaSeq. The paper's data handling went like this. The analysis covered roughly 9,600 cells in total, of which around 7,100 were CD8 T cells and 4494 were CD8 T cells with an identifiable TCR CDR3. The BD Rhapsody Targeted Analysis Pipeline, including V(D)J processing, was run on the Seven Bridges Genomics platform to process the raw data. Quality control, Sample Tag demultiplexing with Lex-BDSMK, clone identification with VDJ Explorer, and Seurat clustering were performed in SeqGeq 1.6.0. Clones comprising <1% of CD8 T cells were considered non-expanded; clones comprising >2.5% of the sample were considered clonal expansions. TCRdb trimmed public reads at Q25 via fastp, called clones via MiXCR and kept in-frame beta chains. All rows with the same CDR3 protein become a single entry with the most common DNA and genes. Clone size and V and J calls follow TCRdb, not the original study. This sample has about 21,000 distinct CDR3 sequences in its table, and around 34% of those were observed once. The ten largest make up 20% to 25% of the sample.

This sample's time point label indicates: five sample-tagged time points from pre-transplant (day -1) to day 368 post-transplant, pooled. PBMC were thawed and then stimulated for more than 10 hours with a CMV IE-1 overlapping peptide library, with no transport inhibitors added. Thawed cells were rested overnight and then stimulated in R10 medium with CD28/CD49d costimulation. The IE-1 peptide library consisted of 15-amino-acid peptides overlapping by 11 amino acids. Each time point was barcoded with BD Single-Cell Multiplexing Kit Sample Tags, pooled, and stained with oligo-conjugated anti-CD45RA plus sorting antibodies. A BD FACSAria III was used to sort CMV-responsive CD8+CD137+ and CD4+CD154+ T cells at 4-way purity. Blood was drawn into EDTA vacutainers and was processed by Ficoll gradient within 1-24 hours. What the study reported, not specific to this receptor: CD57 was not measured in the sequencing data, so a conservative gene-based aging definition was used instead. Post-transplant increases in aged-phenotype cells were observed regardless of clone size, following viremia and occurring earlier in large clones (days 200-264) than in small clones. Large clones contained a higher proportion of TEMRA cells, and the seven largest clones (just over 1,900 cells) acquired aged and TEMRA cells while losing TCM cells.

The TCR comes from a female donor who had a heart transplant and CMV viremia. This specimen consisted of CMV peptide-activated CD4+ and CD8+ T cells sorted from blood, obtained at five time points, pooled. The cell subset or site label for this specimen denotes: sorted CD8+CD137+ and CD4+CD154+ T cells after roughly 13 h CMV IE-1 peptide stimulation. The rearranged segments are TRBV12-3 or TRBV12-4 and TRBJ2-5, with no reliable assignment of the D segment. The DNA reads TGTGCCAGCAGGACGGAGTCTAGAGGGACCCAGTACTTC. Translated, it gives CASRTESRGTQYF.